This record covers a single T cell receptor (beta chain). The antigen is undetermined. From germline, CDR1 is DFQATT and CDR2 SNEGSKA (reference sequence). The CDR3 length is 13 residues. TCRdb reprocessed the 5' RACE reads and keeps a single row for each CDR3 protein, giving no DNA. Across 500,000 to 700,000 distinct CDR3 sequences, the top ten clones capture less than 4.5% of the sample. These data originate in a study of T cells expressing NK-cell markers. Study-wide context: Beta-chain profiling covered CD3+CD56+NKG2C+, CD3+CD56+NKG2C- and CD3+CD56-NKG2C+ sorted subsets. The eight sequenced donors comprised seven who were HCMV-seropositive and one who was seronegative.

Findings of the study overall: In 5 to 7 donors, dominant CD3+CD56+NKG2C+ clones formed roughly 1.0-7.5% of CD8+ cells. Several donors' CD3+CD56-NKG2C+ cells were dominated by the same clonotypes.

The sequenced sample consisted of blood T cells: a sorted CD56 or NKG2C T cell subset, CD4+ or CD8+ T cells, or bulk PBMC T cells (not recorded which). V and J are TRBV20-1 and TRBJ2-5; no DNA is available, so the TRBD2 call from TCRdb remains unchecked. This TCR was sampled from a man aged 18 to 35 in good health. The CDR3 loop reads CSARDGTSGGRYF.